The sequence of this TCR beta chain was determined in a study of cytomegalovirus exposure and HLA in healthy donors (TCRdb year 2017). For the study in its entirety: According to an earlier analysis of several hundred of the donors, some 180 million T cells yielded 100 million or so unique TCR beta sequences and more than 250 Gb of sequence data. An early release covering 500 to 750 HLA-typed donors comprised about 290 gigabases of sequencing data and approximately 85 million unique TCR sequences. Of the roughly 410 genotyped donors, 80% to 90% were placed in the genetic ancestry cluster associated with self-reported Caucasian donors. The study was designed to test whether signatures of past pathogen exposure could be identified by cataloging public T cell receptors. The study used immunosequencing to profile the T cell repertoires of about 670 subjects and linked those repertoires to cytomegalovirus serostatus. In addition to the first cohort of 666 subjects, a separate validation cohort of approximately 110 different subjects was used. To predict cytomegalovirus infection status, the study combined high-throughput TCR immunosequencing, statistical association of individual TCRs with disease status, and machine learning. A later analysis re-examined previously published TCR beta repertoires from 500 to 700 donors and added high-resolution HLA genotyping to investigate patterns of TCR occurrence. In the later analysis, no new phenotypic data were used to find candidate immune exposures; instead, reliance was placed on TCR beta sequences and their occurrence across donors. To decide whether each TCR beta V gene segment behaved as functional or pseudogenic, an earlier analysis of some 600 of the donors relied on high-throughput TCR beta sequencing. Donor age, sex, ethnicity and CMV serostatus were compiled alongside the repertoire data. A later genetic analysis took genome-wide SNP genotypes for about three fifths of the roughly 700 donors and used that subset as a discovery cohort. Every discovery cohort repertoire had been produced on one sequencing platform. Both class I and class II loci were covered by HLA typing, at four-digit resolution. The number of donors typed differed by locus, with roughly 620-640 for A, B, C, DRB1 and DQB1, around 500 for DQA1, 600 to 610 for DPA1, and around 460 for DPB1. About five DR-DQ haplotypes were treated as single units for association and clustering because of strong linkage in the cohort. Among a few hundred genotyped donors of the cohort, an average of around 240,000 unique TCR beta nucleotide sequences were sequenced per donor, around 18% of them non-productive.

The CDR3 runs 15 residues from the cysteine to the phenylalanine. Kept here is only the CDR3 DNA, which spans 45 bases and is read in frame from base 1. CDR1 SEHNR and CDR2 FQNEAQ are derived from the germline V gene (reference sequence). From V the trimming removes 4 bases and from J it removes 10 bases, while the gene matches leave 11 bases of the junction unaccounted for. The cohort consisted of 650 to 700 healthy bone marrow donors. At the time of sampling, all cohort members were nominally healthy, though unrecorded immune exposures were likely present. The donor was CMV seropositive and was included in the group of approximately 310 seropositive cohort members. A peripheral blood sample was provided by each donor, and peripheral blood mononuclear cells were used for TCR beta sequencing. Genomic DNA extraction from the blood cell samples was performed with the Qiagen DNeasy Blood Extraction Kit.

Paper-wide results and their limitations: The authors suggested that the approach could potentially be extended to other disease states and immunological phenotypes. The 87-base-pair reads could not distinguish some IMGT-functional V segments, including TRBV6-2 and TRBV6-3, so those segments were excluded. Roughly uniform sequencing depth across donors was assumed in presence/absence analyses, although this assumption may not hold. A further reported finding was that TCR beta sequences accurately predicted the HLA-A and HLA-B alleles for most subjects in the first cohort. In a later analysis, about 16,000 TCR beta sequences were associated with specific HLA alleles at a false discovery rate of 0.05. Immune exposure information for the cohort was limited to CMV serostatus. In vitro tests confirmed that a few of the cytomegalovirus-associated TCR beta chains recognize cytomegalovirus antigens. When HLA alleles, especially DR and DQ, strongly co-occurred, attributing TCR associations to individual alleles was difficult. Because counts were too low, some 17 rarely observed V segments, including chromosome 9 orphons, were left out of the earlier analysis of some 600 of the donors. A later analysis reported that several top co-occurrence clusters appeared linked to parvovirus B19, influenza, CMV and Epstein-Barr virus. HLA typing was unavailable for some donors at each locus, so association tests used only the typed subset. In the study, some 160 TCR beta chains were listed as associated with cytomegalovirus. Correlated functional status among segregating V segments might reflect linkage disequilibrium, but an unknown experimental factor could not be ruled out. While some public TCRs were present in many individuals, most TCR sequences turned up only very rarely across donors. In a later analysis, HLA-associated TCR beta chains showed more clonal expansion and lower generation probabilities than non-associated chains that were equally common. In an earlier analysis of several hundred of the donors, most TCR beta V segments were observed in productive rearrangements about 87% or about 30% of the time, broadly matching IMGT annotations. Most CMV-associated TCR beta chains appeared to be HLA-restricted in a later analysis, and the HLA associations seemed to be driven largely by CMV exposure. In a later genetic analysis, a missense DCLRE1C variant was associated with V-gene and J-gene trimming of TCR beta chains, and the association was replicated in an independent cohort. In a later genetic analysis, fewer N-insertions in productive TCRs were reported among donors in an Asian-associated ancestry cluster than the roughly 670-donor mean. In both the original and validation cohorts, the classifier was reported to diagnose cytomegalovirus status with high specificity and sensitivity. The sequencing pipeline was judged likely to have produced a cluster of highly shared sequence variants as a technical artifact. The cohort was sequenced for TCR beta chains only, and without alpha or paired-chain data the features that could be detected were limited. A later analysis found that TCR association rates varied across HLA loci, with DRB1 alleles showing the most associated TCRs and HLA-C alleles the fewest.

About this clone: Its recognized antigen is unknown. Base qualities were left out, and no much larger clone turns up one base away.

The library was generated by the immunoSEQ multiplex PCR assay. For the multiplex PCR, a mixture combining 60 forward primers for TCR Vbeta segments and 13 reverse primers for TCR Jbeta segments was used. The CDR3 region of rearranged TCR beta genes was amplified from genomic DNA with a multiplex PCR assay. The Illumina HiSeq System was used to sequence the amplified TCR beta libraries as 87-base-pair reads. As for how the authors treated the data: Across the roughly 670 repertoires, a later analysis counted tens of millions of unique TCR beta chains, 8.5 million to 12 million of which were shared by at least two donors. To remove PCR and sequencing errors, raw reads were error-corrected and collapsed into unique sequences using a nearest-neighbor algorithm that merged closely related sequences. V, D and J gene segments were assigned by aligning CDR3 sequences to IMGT reference sequences. For a sequence to be retained, a match of at least six nucleotides to both a V gene segment and a J gene segment was required. A rearrangement counted as productive if the CDR3 had no stop codons and remained in frame with V and J, and every other rearrangement counted as non-productive. Following IMGT convention, CDR3 was defined as the stretch from the second conserved V-encoded cysteine up to the conserved J-encoded phenylalanine. The earlier analysis of around 640 of the donors excluded sequences that lacked an unambiguous match to a single V gene segment. An earlier analysis of a few hundred of the donors called V segments functional above 56.7% productive rearrangements and segregating when the between-donor standard deviation exceeded 5%. A statistical classification framework was developed to diagnose cytomegalovirus status using the catalog of TCR beta chain sequences. A later analysis assigned V and J genes by comparing TCR nucleotide sequences with IMGT/GENE-DB human TR gene sequences. In a later analysis, CDR3 sequences and most-parsimonious VDJ recombination scenarios were assigned using the TCRdist pipeline. In a later analysis, each TCR beta chain was defined by its CDR3 amino acid sequence together with its V-gene family, and reads without a unique V-gene family were excluded. To address suspected cross-contamination and a sequencing artifact, a later analysis removed some 620 highly shared, low-generation-probability nucleotide sequences. In a later analysis, a clonal expansion index was calculated for each public chain from normalized within-repertoire ranks of inferred template counts. Generation probabilities in a later analysis came from a VDJ recombination model fitted to out-of-frame rearrangements, and those results were checked against IGoR. Hypergeometric tests were used in a later analysis to score TCR-TCR, TCR-HLA and TCR-CMV co-occurrence, with a repertoire-size bias correction applied to the TCR pairs. To estimate false discovery rates, a later analysis permuted the HLA or CMV assignments 20 times. In a later analysis, co-occurring TCRs were grouped with DBSCAN, and TCRdist sequence similarity was added when clustering was performed within HLA-allele-positive subsets. For co-occurrence clustering, repertoires with fewer than 30,000 or more than 120,000 public chains were excluded, along with roughly 5 repertoires with anomalous nucleotide sharing. TCRdb carries this immuneACCESS record with in-frame sequences only. Its versions omit some clonotypes, under half of them owing to an unresolved V gene in the studies checked, with the rest unexplained. Clone size and V and J calls were adopted from that table, with D and trimming inferred from the DNA. The sample table records approximately 160,000 clones; around four fifths of these occur just once. The ten largest clones add up to around a tenth of the sample.

The clonotype comes from a man younger than 35 in good health and CMV-seropositive. The rearranged chain carries TRBV7-9 and TRBJ2-1; 9 of the junction bases match TRBD2. Sample: PBMCs. CDR3 loop: CASSSRRGLAGEQFF. The sequenced DNA is TGTGCCAGCAGCTCGCGTAGGGGGCTAGCGGGGGAGCAGTTCTTC.